These 2 T cell receptor beta chains share one sample of origin, sequenced in a study of T cell repertoires in cytomegalovirus infection. TCRdb analysed the reads with MiXCR anew, one entry per CDR3 protein. The sample has approximately 550,000 distinct CDR3 sequences; 16% are singletons. The sequencing sample was made of CD8+ T cells from PBMCs. The receptors here all came from a human donor in good health (CMV status not recorded). Some clones in this sample may be carry-over from other donors' samples.

This clonotype was detected many times. The rearrangement joins TRBV6-5 to TRBJ1-2, with no clear D. The CDR3 length is 16 residues. Germline V gene sequence: CDR1 MNHEY, CDR2 SVGAGI. Trimming removed 0 bases at V and 1 base at J, with 12 bases between. The CDR3 DNA reads as TGTGCCAGCAGTTACTCGGCCAGACACCTTAACTATGGCTACACCTTC. Translation gives CASSYSARHLNYGYTF.

This clonotype was seen more than once but under ten times. This chain links TRBV19 with TRBJ2-7; the D gene could be TRBD1 or TRBD2 (5 bases each). This CDR3 is built from 14 residues. Germline-derived CDR1 and CDR2 are LNHDA and SQIVND (reference sequence). Trimming cost V 8 bases and J 4 bases, with 18 bases left between them. CDR3 in amino acids: CASSKRDGYYEQYF. The CDR3 bases are TGTGCCAGTTCCAAACGGGACGGATATTACGAGCAGTACTTC.